The 20 T cell receptor beta chains in this list originate from one sample, sequenced in a study of CD8 T cells in ankylosing spondylitis. TCRdb passed the 5' RACE reads through MiXCR, listing each CDR3 protein once. The sample lists 300,000 to 350,000 distinct CDR3 sequences, around 20% occurring once. Source material: blood, either unsorted or a sorted T cell fraction (not recorded which). The receptors here all came from a female donor with ankylosing spondylitis or in good health (not recorded which).

This clonotype was seen a few times. CDR3 coding DNA: TGTGCCAGCAGTTACTCGTCCAGGGTCAACGAGCAGTACTTC. Its translation: CASSYSSRVNEQYF. V usage is TRBV6-5 and J usage is TRBJ2-7; weak D call: TRBD1 (5 bases). CDR1 and CDR2 (germline): MNHEY, SVGAGI. Trimming left V 0 bases short and J 5 bases short, with 11 bases between. The length of the CDR3 is 14 residues.

This clonotype was recorded a few times. V gene TRBV28 combines with J gene TRBJ2-2; D gene uncertain. V was pared by 7 bases and J by 3 bases, with 15 bases between. CDR3 length equals 15 residues. Germline assignment: CDR1 MDHEN and CDR2 SYDVKM. This CDR3 is CASTKLLGHTGELFF. The CDR3 DNA follows: TGTGCCAGCACCAAACTGCTAGGGCACACCGGGGAGCTGTTTTTT.

This clonotype was counted only a few times. The chain has TRBV4-3 and TRBJ1-4; D not resolved. Germline-derived CDR1 and CDR2 are LGHNA and YSLEER. The CDR3 consists of 15 residues. Trimming removed 0 bases at V and 5 bases at J, with 10 bases between. DNA for the CDR3: TGCGCCAGCAGCCAAGATGAGAGATCGAATGAAAAACTGTTTTTT. As protein: CASSQDERSNEKLFF.

V and J are TRBV6-1 and TRBJ2-1; D may be TRBD1 (6 bases). The germline gives CDR1 MNHNS, CDR2 SASEGT. This CDR3 region has 18 residues. V was trimmed by 4 bases and J by 1 base, leaving 20 bases between them. DNA of the CDR3: TGTGCCAGCAGTGGATCACAGGGAATAGAACTATCCTACAATGAGCAGTTCTTC. Protein sequence: CASSGSQGIELSYNEQFF.

The chain recombines TRBV7-6 with TRBJ2-7; the D gene is possibly TRBD1 (6 bases). CDR1 and CDR2 (germline): SGHVS, FNYEAQ. Trimming cost V 5 bases and J 4 bases, with 21 bases left between them. The CDR3 contains 16 residues. The CDR3: CASSPLTGGRYYEQYF. The CDR3 DNA is TGTGCCAGCAGCCCTTTGACAGGAGGAAGGTATTACGAGCAGTACTTC.

The rearrangement uses TRBV2 and TRBJ2-1, with unresolved D. The CDR3 has 11 residues. With 1 base removed from V and 9 bases from J, the gap between germline ends came to 4 bases. Germline V CDR1 and CDR2: SNHLY, FYNNEI. The CDR3 bases are TGTGCCAGCAGTGAAGATACTGAGCAGTTCTTC. This codes for CASSEDTEQFF. Complete variable domain (other parts from reference TRBV2 and TRBJ2-1): EPEVTQTPSHQVTQMGQEVILRCVPISNHLYFYWYRQILGQKVEFLVSFYNNEISEKSEIFDDQFSVERPDGSNFTLKIRSTKLEDSAMYFCASSEDTEQFFGPGTRLTVL.

This clonotype has more than one count but fewer than ten. The V and J genes are TRBV6-6 and TRBJ1-1, with D possibly matching TRBD1 (6 bases). Germline V gene data show CDR1 as MNHNY and CDR2 as SVGAGI (reference sequence). The CDR3 covers 14 residues. V lost 6 bases, J lost 7 bases, and 18 bases lay in between. The DNA for the CDR3 is TGTGCCAGCAGGCACGAGGGGGGCGGGGGTGAAGCTTTCTTT. It specifies CASRHEGGGGEAFF.

The V and J genes are TRBV11-2 and TRBJ2-7, with D perhaps matching TRBD1 or TRBD2 (7 bases each). Trimming stripped 6 bases from V and 0 bases from J, with 15 bases between. The CDR3 length is 15 residues. Germline V lookup: CDR1 SGHAT, CDR2 FQNNGV. The chain's CDR3 is CASSLTGTNSYEQYF. For the CDR3, the DNA is TGTGCCAGCAGTTTGACAGGGACTAACTCCTACGAGCAGTACTTC.

The CDR3 spells CASTPTSGLYEQYF. DNA of the CDR3: TGTGCCAGCACCCCGACTAGCGGTCTCTACGAGCAGTACTTC. The genes are TRBV7-2 and TRBJ2-7, with 9 bases fitting TRBD2. With V trimmed by 7 bases and J by 3 bases, 7 bases remained unmatched. This CDR3 has 14 amino acids. The V gene's germline CDR1 is SGHTA and CDR2 FQGNSA.

This clonotype has just a few counts. The chain couples TRBV7-9 to TRBJ2-1; D may be TRBD2 (6 bases). V was shortened by 5 bases and J by 13 bases, with 15 bases between the two germline ends. This CDR3 spans 12 amino acids. Germline V gene data show CDR1 as SEHNR and CDR2 as FQNEAQ (reference sequence). The CDR3 DNA sequence: TGTGCCAGCAGCCAATTGAGTGCGGGACAGTTCTTC. Its protein is CASSQLSAGQFF.

The chain is built from TRBV6-5 and TRBJ2-7; 9 bases align to TRBD1. The CDR3 extends over 12 amino acids. V dropped 6 bases and J dropped 8; count of bases not matched to a gene: 5. Germline values: CDR1 MNHEY, CDR2 SVGAGI. This CDR3 is CASRGQGKKQYF. DNA for the CDR3: TGTGCCAGCAGGGGACAGGGAAAAAAGCAGTACTTC.

The chain employs TRBV6-2 or TRBV6-3 and TRBJ2-7; D gene ambiguous. The germline gives CDR1 MNHEY, CDR2 SVGEGT. There are 14 residues in the CDR3. Trimming took off 8 bases at V and 6 bases at J, with 20 bases between the two ends. The CDR3 loop reads CASARTAVLSEQYF. The CDR3, as DNA: TGTGCCAGCGCCAGAACGGCCGTTTTATCCGAGCAGTACTTC.

This clonotype showed up many times. The chain has TRBV29-1 and TRBJ1-2; possible D gene TRBD1, 5 bases. V was clipped by 6 bases and J by 3 bases, with 17 bases between them. The CDR3 runs to 14 residues. Germline V gene lookup returns CDR1 SQVTM and CDR2 ANQGSEA. CDR3 DNA sequence: TGCAGCGTAGCCGGAAGTGGGGCCTACTATGGCTACACCTTC. As protein: CSVAGSGAYYGYTF. The full variable domain, its missing parts supplied by reference TRBV29-1 and TRBJ1-2, is SAVISQKPSRDICQRGTSLTIQCQVDSQVTMMFWYRQQPGQSLTLIATANQGSEATYESGFVIDKFPISRPNLTFSTLTVSNMSPEDSSIYLCSVAGSGAYYGYTFGSGTRLTVV.

At least ten counts were recorded for this clonotype. The chain joins TRBV29-1 to TRBJ1-2, with TRBD1 matching 9 bases. V gave up 6 bases and J gave up 7 bases; unmatched junction bases: 9. Germline V lookup: CDR1 SQVTM, CDR2 ANQGSEA. This CDR3 region has 13 residues. The CDR3 here is CSVDGQGSRGYTF. CDR3 nucleotides: TGCAGCGTCGACGGACAGGGGAGCCGTGGCTACACCTTC.

J is TRBJ2-5 and V is TRBV7-8, with a possible D match to TRBD2 (5 bases). The ends were cut back, 5 bases at V and 2 bases at J, with 12 bases in the middle. The CDR3 covers 14 residues. CDR1 and CDR2 from the germline V gene are SGHVS and FQNEAQ. As DNA, the CDR3 is TGTGCCAGCAGCCCTTTGACGGGACAAGAGACCCAGTACTTC. It specifies CASSPLTGQETQYF.

The chain joins TRBV10-1 to TRBJ2-7; 10 bases fit TRBD1. This CDR3 spans 15 amino acids. With V trimmed by 6 bases and J by 2 bases, 7 bases remained unmatched. Germline V gives CDR1 WNHNN, CDR2 SYGVQD (reference sequence). The CDR3 here is CASSSGQGSPYEQYF. The CDR3 bases are TGCGCCAGCAGCTCGGGACAGGGGTCGCCCTACGAGCAGTACTTC.

This clonotype was seen a few times. The chain couples TRBV12-3 or TRBV12-4 to TRBJ1-2; 9 bases map to TRBD1. CDR3 length equals 14 residues. The junction had 9 bases not matched to a gene; V was cut back by 5 bases and J by 8 bases. Here the CDR3 reads CASSHGQGSRGYTF. Written as DNA, the CDR3 is TGTGCCAGCAGTCACGGACAGGGGAGTCGCGGCTACACCTTC.

The V call is TRBV5-1, the J call TRBJ1-3; D is perhaps TRBD1 (5 bases). The germline V gene has CDR1 SGHRS and CDR2 YFSETQ. This CDR3 region has 14 residues. Trimming pared 4 bases from V and 0 bases from J, leaving 8 bases between. The CDR3 nucleotides are TGCGCCAGCAGCGACGACAGCTCTGGAAACACCATATATTTT. Amino acids: CASSDDSSGNTIYF.

This clonotype has more than one count but fewer than ten. V gene TRBV7-2 combines with J gene TRBJ1-5; tentative D call: TRBD1 (6 bases). The CDR3 has 14 residues. Trimming cost V 5 bases and J 5 bases, with 13 bases left between them. Germline values: CDR1 SGHTA, CDR2 FQGNSA. The CDR3 reads CASSPQGRDQPQHF. DNA for the CDR3: TGTGCCAGCAGCCCACAGGGCCGGGATCAGCCCCAGCATTTT.

This chain uses TRBV10-3 with TRBJ2-7; 12 bases agree with TRBD2. CDR3 length: 18 amino acids. The germline V gene has CDR1 ENHRY and CDR2 SYGVKD. The trim removed 2 bases at V and 2 bases at J, leaving 10 bases unmatched. The CDR3 protein is CAISEERLAGAHPYEQYF. In DNA, the CDR3 is TGTGCCATCAGTGAGGAAAGACTAGCGGGAGCCCATCCCTACGAGCAGTACTTC.